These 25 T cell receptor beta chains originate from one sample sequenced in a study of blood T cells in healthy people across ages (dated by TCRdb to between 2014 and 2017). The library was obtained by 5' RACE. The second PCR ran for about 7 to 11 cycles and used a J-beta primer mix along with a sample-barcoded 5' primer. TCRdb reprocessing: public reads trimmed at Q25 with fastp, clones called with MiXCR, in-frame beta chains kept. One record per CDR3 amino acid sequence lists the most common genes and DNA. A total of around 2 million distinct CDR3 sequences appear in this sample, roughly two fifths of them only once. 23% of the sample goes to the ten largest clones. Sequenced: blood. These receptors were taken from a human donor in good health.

This CDR3 reads CASTDSQNDEQFF. The CDR3, as DNA: TGTGCCAGTACTGATTCTCAGAACGATGAGCAGTTCTTC. The chain carries TRBV27 and TRBJ2-1, with no clear D. V was clipped by 9 bases and J by 8 bases, with 17 bases between them. This CDR3 has 13 amino acids. Per germline, CDR1 MNHEY and CDR2 SMNVEV (reference sequence).

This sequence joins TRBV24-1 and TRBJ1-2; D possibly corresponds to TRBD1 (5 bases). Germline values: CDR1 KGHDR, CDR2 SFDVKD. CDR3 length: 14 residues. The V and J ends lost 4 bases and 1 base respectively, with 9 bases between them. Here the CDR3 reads CATSEKTDNYGYTF. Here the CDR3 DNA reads TGTGCCACCAGTGAGAAGACAGATAACTATGGCTACACCTTC.

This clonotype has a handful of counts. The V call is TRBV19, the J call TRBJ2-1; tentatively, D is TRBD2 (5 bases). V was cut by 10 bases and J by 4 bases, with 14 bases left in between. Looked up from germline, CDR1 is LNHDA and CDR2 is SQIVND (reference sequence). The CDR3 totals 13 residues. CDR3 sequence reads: CATSMGVYNEQFF. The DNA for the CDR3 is TGTGCCACTTCGATGGGAGTTTACAATGAGCAGTTCTTC.

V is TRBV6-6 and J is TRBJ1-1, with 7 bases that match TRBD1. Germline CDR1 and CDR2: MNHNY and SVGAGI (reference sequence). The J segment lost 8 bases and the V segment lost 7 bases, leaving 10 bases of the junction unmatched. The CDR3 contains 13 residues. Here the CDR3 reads CASTTGTVSEAFF. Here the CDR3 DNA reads TGTGCCAGCACCACTGGGACAGTAAGCGAAGCTTTCTTT.

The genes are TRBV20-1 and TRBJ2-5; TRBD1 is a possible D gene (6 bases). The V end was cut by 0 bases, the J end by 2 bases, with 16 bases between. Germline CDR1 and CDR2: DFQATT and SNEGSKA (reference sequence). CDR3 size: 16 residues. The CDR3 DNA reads TGCAGTGCTAGAGATCCTACAGGGTGGGAACAAGAGACCCAGTACTTC. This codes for CSARDPTGWEQETQYF.

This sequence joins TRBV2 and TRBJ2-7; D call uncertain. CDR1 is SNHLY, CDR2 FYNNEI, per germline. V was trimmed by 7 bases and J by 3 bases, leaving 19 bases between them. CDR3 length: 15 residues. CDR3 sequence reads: CASTQEISVNYEQYF. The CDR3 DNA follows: TGTGCCAGCACCCAGGAGATTTCCGTAAACTACGAGCAGTACTTC.

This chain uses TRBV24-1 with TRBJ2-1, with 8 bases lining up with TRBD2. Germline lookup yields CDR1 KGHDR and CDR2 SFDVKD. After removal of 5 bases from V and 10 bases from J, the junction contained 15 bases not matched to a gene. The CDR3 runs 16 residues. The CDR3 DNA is TGTGCCACCAGTGCTACGATTAGCGGGGAGGACTGGGAGCAGTTCTTC. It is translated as CATSATISGEDWEQFF.

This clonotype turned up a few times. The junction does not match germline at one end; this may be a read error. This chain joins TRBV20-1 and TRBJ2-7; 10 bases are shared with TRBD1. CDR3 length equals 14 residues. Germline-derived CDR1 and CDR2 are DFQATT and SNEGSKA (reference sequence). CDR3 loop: CGASKGQGTNEQYF. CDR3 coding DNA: TGCGGTGCGAGCAAGGGACAGGGGACGAACGAGCAGTACTTC.

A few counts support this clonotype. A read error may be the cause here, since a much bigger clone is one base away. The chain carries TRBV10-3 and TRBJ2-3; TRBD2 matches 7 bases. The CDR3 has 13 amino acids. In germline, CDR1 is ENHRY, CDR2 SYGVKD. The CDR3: CTTGLGGTDTQYF. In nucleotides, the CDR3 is TGTACCACCGGACTAGGTGGCACAGATACGCAGTATTTT.

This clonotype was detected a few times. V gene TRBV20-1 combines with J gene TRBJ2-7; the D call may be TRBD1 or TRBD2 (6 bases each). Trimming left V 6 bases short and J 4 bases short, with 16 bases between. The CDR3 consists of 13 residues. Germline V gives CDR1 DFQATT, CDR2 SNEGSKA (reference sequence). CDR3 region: CSASWGATYEQYF. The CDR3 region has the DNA TGCAGTGCATCATGGGGGGCGACGTACGAGCAGTACTTC.

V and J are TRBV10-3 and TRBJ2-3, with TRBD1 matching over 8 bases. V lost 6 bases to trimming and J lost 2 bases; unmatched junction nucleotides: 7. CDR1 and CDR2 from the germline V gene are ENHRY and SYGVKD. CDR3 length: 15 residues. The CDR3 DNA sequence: TGTGCCATCAGGACGGACAGGGTTTACACAGATACGCAGTATTTT. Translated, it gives CAIRTDRVYTDTQYF.

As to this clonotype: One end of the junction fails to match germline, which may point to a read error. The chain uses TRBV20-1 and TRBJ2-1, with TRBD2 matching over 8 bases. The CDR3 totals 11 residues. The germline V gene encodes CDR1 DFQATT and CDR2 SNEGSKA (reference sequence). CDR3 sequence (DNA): TGCAGCGCTACCGGGACTAGGAGGCAGTTCTTC. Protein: CSATGTRRQFF.

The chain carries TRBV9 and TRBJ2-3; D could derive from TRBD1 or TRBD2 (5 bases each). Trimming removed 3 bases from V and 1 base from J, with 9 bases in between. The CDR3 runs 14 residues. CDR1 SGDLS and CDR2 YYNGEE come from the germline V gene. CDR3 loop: CASSGVGGTDTQYF. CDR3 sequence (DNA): TGTGCCAGCAGCGGGGTGGGGGGCACAGATACGCAGTATTTT. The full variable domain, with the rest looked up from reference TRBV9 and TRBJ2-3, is DSGVTQTPKHLITATGQRVTLRCSPRSGDLSVYWYQQSLDQGLQFLIQYYNGEERAKGNILERFSAQQFPDLHSELNLSSLELGDSALYFCASSGVGGTDTQYFGPGTRLTVL.

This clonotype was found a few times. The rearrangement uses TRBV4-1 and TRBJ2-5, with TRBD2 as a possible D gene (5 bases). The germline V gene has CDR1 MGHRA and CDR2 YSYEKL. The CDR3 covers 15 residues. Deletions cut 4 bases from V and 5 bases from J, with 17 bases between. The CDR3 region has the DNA TGCGCCAGCAGCCTGAAGACAACGGGCGGGGAGACCCAGTACTTC. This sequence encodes CASSLKTTGGETQYF.

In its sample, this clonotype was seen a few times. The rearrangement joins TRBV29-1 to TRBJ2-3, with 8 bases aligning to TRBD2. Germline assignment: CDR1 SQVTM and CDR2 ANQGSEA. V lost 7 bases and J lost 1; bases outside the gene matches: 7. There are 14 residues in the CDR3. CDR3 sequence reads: CSAARGGGTDTQYF. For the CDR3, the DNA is TGCAGCGCTGCACGGGGGGGTGGCACAGATACGCAGTATTTT.

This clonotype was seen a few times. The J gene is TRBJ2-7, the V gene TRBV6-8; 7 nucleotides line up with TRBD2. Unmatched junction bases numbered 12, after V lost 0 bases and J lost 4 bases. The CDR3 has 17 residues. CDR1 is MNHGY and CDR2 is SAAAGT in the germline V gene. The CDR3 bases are TGTGCCAGCAGTTACTCGAGAGGCGGGACTAAAGAATACGAGCAGTACTTC. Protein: CASSYSRGGTKEYEQYF.

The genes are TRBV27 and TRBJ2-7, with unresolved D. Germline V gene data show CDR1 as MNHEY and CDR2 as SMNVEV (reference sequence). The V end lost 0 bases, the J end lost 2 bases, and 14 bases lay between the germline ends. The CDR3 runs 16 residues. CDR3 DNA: TGTGCCAGCAGTTTATCGATCGGTTATAGAACCTACGAGCAGTACTTC. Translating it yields CASSLSIGYRTYEQYF.

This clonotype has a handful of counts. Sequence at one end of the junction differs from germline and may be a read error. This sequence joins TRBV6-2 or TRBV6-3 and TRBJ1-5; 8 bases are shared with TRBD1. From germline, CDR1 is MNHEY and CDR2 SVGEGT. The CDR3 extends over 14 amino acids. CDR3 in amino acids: CASRGADRGEPQHF. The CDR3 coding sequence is TGCGCCAGCCGGGGTGCAGACAGGGGAGAACCCCAGCATTTT.

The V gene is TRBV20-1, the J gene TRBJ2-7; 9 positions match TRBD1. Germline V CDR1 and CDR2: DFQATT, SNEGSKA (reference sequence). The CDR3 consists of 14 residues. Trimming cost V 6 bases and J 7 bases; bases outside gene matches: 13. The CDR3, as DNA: TGCAGTGCCACCGGGACAGGGACCTACAATGAGCAGTACTTC. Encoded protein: CSATGTGTYNEQYF.

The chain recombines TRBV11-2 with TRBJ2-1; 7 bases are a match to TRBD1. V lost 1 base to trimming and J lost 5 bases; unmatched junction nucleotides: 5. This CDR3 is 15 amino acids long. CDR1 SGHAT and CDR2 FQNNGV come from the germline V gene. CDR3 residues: CASSLGQGEHNEQFF. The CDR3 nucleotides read TGTGCCAGCAGCTTAGGGCAGGGGGAACACAATGAGCAGTTCTTC.

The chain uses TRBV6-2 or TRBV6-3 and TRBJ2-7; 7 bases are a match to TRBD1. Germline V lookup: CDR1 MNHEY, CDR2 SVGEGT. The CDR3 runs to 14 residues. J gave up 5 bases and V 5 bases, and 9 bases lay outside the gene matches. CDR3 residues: CASSEPGQRDEQYF. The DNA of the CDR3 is TGTGCCAGCAGTGAACCGGGACAGAGGGACGAGCAGTACTTC.

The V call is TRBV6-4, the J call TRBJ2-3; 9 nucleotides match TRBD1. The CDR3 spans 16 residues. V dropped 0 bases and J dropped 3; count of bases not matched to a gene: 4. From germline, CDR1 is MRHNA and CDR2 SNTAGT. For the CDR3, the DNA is TGTGCCAGCAGTGACTCAACAGGGGGCGGGACAGATACGCAGTATTTT. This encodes CASSDSTGGGTDTQYF.

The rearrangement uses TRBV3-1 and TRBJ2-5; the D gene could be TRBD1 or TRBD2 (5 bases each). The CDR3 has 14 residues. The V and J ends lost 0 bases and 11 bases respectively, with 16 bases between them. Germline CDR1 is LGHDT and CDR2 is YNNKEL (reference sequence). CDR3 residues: CASSQEIRVREQYF. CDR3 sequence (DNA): TGTGCCAGCAGCCAAGAAATAAGGGTCAGGGAGCAGTACTTC.

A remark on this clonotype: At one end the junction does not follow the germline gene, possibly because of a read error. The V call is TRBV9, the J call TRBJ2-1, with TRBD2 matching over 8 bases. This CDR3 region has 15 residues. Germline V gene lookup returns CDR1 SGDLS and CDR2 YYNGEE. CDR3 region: CAGSVGGGREKEQFF. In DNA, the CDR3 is TGTGCCGGCAGCGTAGGCGGGGGGCGCGAAAAGGAGCAGTTCTTC.

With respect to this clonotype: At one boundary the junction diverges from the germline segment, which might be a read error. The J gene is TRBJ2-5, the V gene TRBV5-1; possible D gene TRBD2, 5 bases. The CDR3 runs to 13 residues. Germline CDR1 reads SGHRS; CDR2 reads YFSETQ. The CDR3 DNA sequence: TGCGCCGGCAGCTTGGACGGGGTTGCGACCCAGTACTTC. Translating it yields CAGSLDGVATQYF.